This TCR beta chain derives from a study of identical twins. Study-level points and caveats: The authors drew conclusions from cross-sectional statistical analysis rather than following the same donors. Twin-shared out-of-frame alpha sequences were enriched for low generation probability. Analyses based on zero insertions could be partly confounded by invariant MAIT and iNKT cells.

One entry per CDR3 protein results from TCRdb running MiXCR on the 5' RACE reads. The repertoire has a few hundred thousand distinct CDR3 sequences, 8.5% to 10% of them found once; the top ten carry under 10%. All of the donors were Caucasians in good health. This clonotype was counted ten times or more. As yet, its antigen is unknown. This clonotype originated in a woman aged 45-59 years in good health. Sequencing was performed on naive T cells sorted from blood.

The CDR3 DNA sequence: TGTGCCAGCAGCTTGGGGACAGGGGGTGAGCAGTTCTTC. Its protein product is CASSLGTGGEQFF. V is TRBV7-3 and J is TRBJ2-1, with 11 bases that match TRBD1. The CDR3 is made up of 13 amino acids. The germline V gene has CDR1 SGHTA and CDR2 FQGTGA. Trimming took 3 bases from V and 9 from J; bases not matched to a gene: 1. Variable domain in full (rest from reference TRBV7-3 and TRBJ2-1): GAGVSQTPSNKVTEKGKYVELRCDPISGHTALYWYRQSLGQGPEFLIYFQGTGAADDSGLPNDRFFAVRPEGSVSTLKIQRTERGDSAVYLCASSLGTGGEQFFGPGTRLTVL.